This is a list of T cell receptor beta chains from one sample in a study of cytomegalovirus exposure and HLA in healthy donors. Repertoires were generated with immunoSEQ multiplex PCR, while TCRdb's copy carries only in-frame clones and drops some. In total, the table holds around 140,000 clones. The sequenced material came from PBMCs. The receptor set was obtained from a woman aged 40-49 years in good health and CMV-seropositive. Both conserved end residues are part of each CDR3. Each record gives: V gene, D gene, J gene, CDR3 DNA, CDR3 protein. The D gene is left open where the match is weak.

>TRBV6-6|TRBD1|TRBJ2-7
TGTGCCAGCAGTTACTTGGACAGGGCGAAATCCTACGAGCAGTACTTC
CASSYLDRAKSYEQYF
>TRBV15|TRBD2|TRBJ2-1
TGTGCCACCAGTGGAGGGAGGGCCTTGGATGAGCAGTTCTTC
CATSGGRALDEQFF
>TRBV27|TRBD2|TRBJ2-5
TGTGCCAGCAGTTTCGGGACTAGCGGGAGTCGGTCGACCCAGTACTTC
CASSFGTSGSRSTQYF
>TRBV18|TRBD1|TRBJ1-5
TGTGCCAGCTCACCTATATTGGGACAGGGTAATCAGCCCCAGCATTTT
CASSPILGQGNQPQHF
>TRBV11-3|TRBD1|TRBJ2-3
TGTGCCAGCAGCTCGCCCATTTCTGAGGGGGACAGGGACATCCCAGATACGCAGTATTTT
CASSSPISEGDRDIPDTQYF
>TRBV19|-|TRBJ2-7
TGTGCCAGTAGTACGACTGGTATTTACTACGAGCAGTACTTC
CASSTTGIYYEQYF
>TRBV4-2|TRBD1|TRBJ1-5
TGTGCCAGCAGCCAAACAGGGGTGGATCAGCCCCAGCATTTT
CASSQTGVDQPQHF
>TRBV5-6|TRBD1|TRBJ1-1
TGTGCCAGCAGTTACACAGGGGGCACTGAAGCTTTCTTT
CASSYTGGTEAFF
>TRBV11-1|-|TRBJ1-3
TGTGCCAGCAGCTACGACAGATTGGCCGGAAACACCATATATTTT
CASSYDRLAGNTIYF
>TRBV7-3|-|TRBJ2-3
TGTGCCAGCAGCGATAGACAGGGAGGTTTCACAGATACGCAGTATTTT
CASSDRQGGFTDTQYF
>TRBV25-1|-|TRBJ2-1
TGTGCCAGCAGTGAAGTAACCGCGCGGTACAATGAGCAGTTCTTC
CASSEVTARYNEQFF
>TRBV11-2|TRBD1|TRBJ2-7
TGTGCCAGCAGCGGGACAGGGAGCTCCTACGAGCAGTACTTC
CASSGTGSSYEQYF
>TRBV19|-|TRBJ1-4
TGTGCCAGTAGTATTGGGAGCTGGACGGATGAAAAACTGTTTTTT
CASSIGSWTDEKLFF
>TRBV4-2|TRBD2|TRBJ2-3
TGTGCCAGCAGCCAAGGGACTAGCGGGAGGGGACTTAGCACAGATACGCAGTATTTT
CASSQGTSGRGLSTDTQYF
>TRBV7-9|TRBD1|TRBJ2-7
TGTGCCAGCAGCTTAGTTGACAGGGGGGCAAACGAGCAGTACTTC
CASSLVDRGANEQYF
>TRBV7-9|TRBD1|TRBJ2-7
TGTGCCAGCAGCTTAAGAGGACAGGGAGGCTCCTACGAGCAGTACTTC
CASSLRGQGGSYEQYF
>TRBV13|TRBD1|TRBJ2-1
TGTGCCAGCAGCCCCCGACAGGGGTCCTACAATGAGCAGTTCTTC
CASSPRQGSYNEQFF
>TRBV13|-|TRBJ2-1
TGTGCCAGCAGCTCCAGGCCGGGGAATGAGCAGTTCTTC
CASSSRPGNEQFF
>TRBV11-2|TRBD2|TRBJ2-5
TGTGCCAGCAGCCCCTCCGGGACTAGCGGGAGAGGTGGGAGGGCCCAGTACTTC
CASSPSGTSGRGGRAQYF
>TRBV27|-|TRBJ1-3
TGTGCCAGCAGTCCGACGGGGGGGCTAGGAAACACCATATATTTT
CASSPTGGLGNTIYF
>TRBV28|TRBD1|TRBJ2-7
TGTGCCAGCAGAAGACAGGGGGGTTACGAGCAGTACTTC
CASRRQGGYEQYF
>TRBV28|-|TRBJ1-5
TGTGCCAGCAGGAGGGGGTATAGCAATCAGCCCCAGCATTTT
CASRRGYSNQPQHF
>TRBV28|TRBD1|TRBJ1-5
TGTGCCAGCCGTCGGACAGGGGAAGGTCAGCCCCAGCATTTT
CASRRTGEGQPQHF
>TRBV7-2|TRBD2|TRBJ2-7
TGTGCCAGCAGCTTCCCCGCCCCCTCTAGCGGGAGGCCTACAGGAGAGCAGTACTTC
CASSFPAPSSGRPTGEQYF
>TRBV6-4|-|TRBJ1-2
TGTGCCAGCAGCCAAGAGACAGGCGTGTATGGCTACACCTTC
CASSQETGVYGYTF
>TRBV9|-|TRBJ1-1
TGTGCCAGCAGCACAGGGATGAACACTGAAGCTTTCTTT
CASSTGMNTEAFF
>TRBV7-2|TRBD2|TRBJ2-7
TGTGCCAGCAGCTCACTAGCGGGAGGTGGCGAGCAGTACTTC
CASSSLAGGGEQYF
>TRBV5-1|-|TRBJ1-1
TGCGCCAGCAGCTTGTCAACCAAAAGAGGCACTGAAGCTTTCTTT
CASSLSTKRGTEAFF
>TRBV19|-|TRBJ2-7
TGTGCCAGTAGTATTGATGTGGAGCGGTACGCGGGGGAGCAGTACTTC
CASSIDVERYAGEQYF
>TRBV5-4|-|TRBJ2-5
TGTGCCAGCAGCCCCCCAGGTAGGGGTCAAGAGACCCAGTACTTC
CASSPPGRGQETQYF
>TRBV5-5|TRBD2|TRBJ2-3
TGTGCCAGCAGCCAACTCTCGACTAGCGGTTCAGCAGATACGCAGTATTTT
CASSQLSTSGSADTQYF
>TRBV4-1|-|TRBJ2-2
TGCGCCAGCAGCCAAGTTTTTTCAAACACCGGGGAGCTGTTTTTT
CASSQVFSNTGELFF
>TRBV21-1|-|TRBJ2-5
TGTGCCAGCTATGGGACCGGGGGGACCCAGTACTTC
CASYGTGGTQYF
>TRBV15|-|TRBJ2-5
TGTGCCACCAGCAGAGGGGTGGGCGGGCCGGAACAAGAGACCCAGTACTTC
CATSRGVGGPEQETQYF
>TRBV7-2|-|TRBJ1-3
TGTGCCAGCAGCTCCATACTCGCCCCTGGAAACACCATATATTTT
CASSSILAPGNTIYF
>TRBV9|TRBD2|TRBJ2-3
TGTGCCAGCAGCTCACAAATAGCGGGAGTGAGCACAGATACGCAGTATTTT
CASSSQIAGVSTDTQYF
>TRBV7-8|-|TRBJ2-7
TGTGCCAGCAGCCCCAGGGACAAGGGTAACTACGAGCAGTACTTC
CASSPRDKGNYEQYF
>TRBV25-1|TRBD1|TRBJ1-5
TGTGCCAGCAGTGAAGGGACAGGGGGTAATCAGCCCCAGCATTTT
CASSEGTGGNQPQHF
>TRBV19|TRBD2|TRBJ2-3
TGTGCCAGTAGTCCGGGACTAGCGGGCACAGATACGCAGTATTTT
CASSPGLAGTDTQYF
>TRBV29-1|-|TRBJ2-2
TGCAGCGTTCGGGACACAAACACCGGGGAGCTGTTTTTT
CSVRDTNTGELFF
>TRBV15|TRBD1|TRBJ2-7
TGTGCCACCAGCCCAGCAGGGACAGGGTTGAGAGAGCAGTACTTC
CATSPAGTGLREQYF